This record covers a single TCR beta chain. The data were obtained in a study of blood T cell repertoires in COVID-19. Trimming left V 5 bases short and J 9 bases short, with 8 bases between. The CDR3 totals 12 residues. Germline CDR1 and CDR2: LGHDT and YNNKEL (reference sequence). Method: immunoSEQ multiplex PCR; TCRdb's copy keeps in-frame clones and lacks some. The sample yields fewer than 350,000 clones, about 89% seen once. The chain links TRBV3-1 (or the pseudogene TRBV3-2) to TRBJ1-6; no clear D. The sample was peripheral blood. The sequence was obtained from a man aged 40-50 years with acute or convalescent COVID-19. CDR3: CASSIRLSPLHF. The CDR3 DNA follows: TGTGCCAGCAGCATCCGACTTTCACCCCTCCACTTT.